These T cell receptor beta chains were read from a single sample in a study of T-cell reconstitution after alpha-beta-depleted transplantation in children. TCRdb used MiXCR to reprocess the PCR reads, holding one entry per CDR3 protein. Seen here are about 280,000 distinct CDR3 sequences, 11% observed once, and the top ten hold less than 25%. This specimen consisted of peripheral blood, obtained 180 days after TCRalphabeta/CD19-depleted stem cell transplant. These receptors were taken from a male patient between 2 and 10 years old who had a stem cell transplant for chronic granulomatous disease, so the T cells may come from the graft donor. The CDR3 runs from the conserved cysteine through the conserved F or W. Fields, in order: V gene, J gene, CDR3 protein.

TRBV7-6	TRBJ2-2	CASSLSRGGPNTGELFF
TRBV29-1	TRBJ1-4	CSVDAGTGFREKLFF
TRBV29-1	TRBJ2-5	CSARNTPGDQETQYF
TRBV4-3	TRBJ1-4	CASSQLTVPNEKLFF
TRBV6-2/TRBV6-3	TRBJ2-2	CASSSLLWGELFF
TRBV12-3/TRBV12-4	TRBJ2-7	CASSKTSGSSYEQYF
TRBV25-1	TRBJ2-1	CASSDHTGVYNEQFF
TRBV7-2	TRBJ2-7	CASSLASGFYEQYF
TRBV12-3/TRBV12-4	TRBJ2-7	CASSRGTSGSLYEQYF
TRBV20-1	TRBJ2-5	CSASPTSGGYQETQYF
TRBV6-2/TRBV6-3	TRBJ2-5	CASSFPGTGNQETQYF
TRBV5-1	TRBJ2-1	CASSPSPGLEGSHGEQFF
TRBV7-3	TRBJ2-5	CASSPFGGQETQYF
TRBV12-3/TRBV12-4	TRBJ1-6	CASSDGTGGSSPLHF
TRBV3-1	TRBJ2-2	CASSQVVGYTGELFF
TRBV5-1	TRBJ2-3	CASRPGRGGTDTQYF
TRBV5-5	TRBJ2-5	CASSLARARETQYF
TRBV12-3/TRBV12-4	TRBJ2-7	CASSRDRYEQYF
TRBV7-3	TRBJ2-5	CASSATGTGETQYF
TRBV12-3/TRBV12-4	TRBJ1-5	CARTAIDQPQHF
TRBV25-1	TRBJ2-5	CASSARGYQETQYF
TRBV6-2/TRBV6-3	TRBJ2-1	CASSYPVKEQFF
TRBV11-2	TRBJ2-7	CASSLGHSPGTYEQYF
TRBV29-1	TRBJ2-1	CSVGKPGQAYNEQFF
TRBV7-6	TRBJ2-7	CASSLGLAGLSYEQYF
TRBV29-1	TRBJ2-7	CSVAGTGITEQYF
TRBV7-2	TRBJ1-5	CASSLDGRGEQPQHF
TRBV18	TRBJ2-1	CASSPNSQSLQWKGQFF
TRBV4-2	TRBJ2-7	CASSQANLNSYEQYF
TRBV20-1	TRBJ2-5	CSAVGGWTQYF
TRBV18	TRBJ2-1	CASSAQSGLAGDNEQFF
TRBV27	TRBJ1-1	CASSLQTRGTKLLF
TRBV9	TRBJ2-7	CASSPGLAGSRGEQYF
TRBV7-3	TRBJ2-7	CASSSAEGQGTHEQYF
TRBV7-6	TRBJ2-3	CASSLELAGGTDTQYF
TRBV20-1	TRBJ1-5	CSARQSNQPQHF
TRBV7-9	TRBJ2-7	CASSLGGKGNEQYF
TRBV7-8	TRBJ1-1	CASSLSKYTEAFF
TRBV28	TRBJ2-3	CASSTNTVGTDTQYF
TRBV20-1	TRBJ2-7	CSAREGSGSSYEQYF
TRBV6-1	TRBJ2-5	CASSEQYTQETQYF
TRBV5-1	TRBJ2-7	CASSKQGVNEQYF
TRBV12-3/TRBV12-4	TRBJ2-7	CASSAGTHEQYF
TRBV25-1	TRBJ2-7	CASSETGDNREQYF
TRBV18	TRBJ2-1	CASSPLIPEGLSYNEQFF
TRBV11-2	TRBJ1-1	CASSSVTGPRMNTEAFF
TRBV12-3/TRBV12-4	TRBJ2-1	CASSLAGGLGNEQFF
TRBV6-5	TRBJ2-1	CASSLDNYNEQFF
TRBV5-6	TRBJ2-3	CASSLWLPGRVADTQYF
TRBV28	TRBJ2-7	CASCSDRIPYEQYF
TRBV5-1	TRBJ2-6	CGVPGPTPSGANVLTF
TRBV27	TRBJ2-1	CASSLLAGGLSSYNEQFF
TRBV6-1	TRBJ2-7	CASRHLQTDPYEQYF
TRBV7-2	TRBJ2-7	CASSLGTGSPYEQYF
TRBV7-2	TRBJ2-5	CASSLALRGGQETQYF
TRBV27	TRBJ1-5	CASSRQTHSNQPQHF
TRBV28	TRBJ2-3	CASSFPLVPGTRTDTQYF